This T cell receptor (beta chain) is drawn from a study of graft-versus-host responses after intestinal transplantation. Study information: Those transplanted obtained multivisceral, liver-intestinal, or isolated intestinal grafts.

Method: immunoSEQ multiplex PCR; TCRdb's copy keeps in-frame clones and lacks some. The top ten clones hold roughly 9.8% of a sample with around 21,000 clones, approximately 33% of them seen once. Findings of the study overall: HvG clone declines early post-transplant were associated with peak circulating GvH levels.

This CDR3 has 14 residues. The germline V gene encodes CDR1 MGHRA and CDR2 YSYEKL. V lost 4 bases and J lost 3, with 13 bases in between. The researchers put around 200,000 CFSE-labeled responder cells into plates with around 200,000 irradiated, violet-dye-labeled stimulator cells. Proliferating responders of the CD3+CD4+ and CD3+CD8+ phenotypes with low CFSE were sorted after the reaction. The sequencing used alloreactive CD8+ T cells from a mixed lymphocyte reaction culture, collected before intestinal transplant. Regarding subset: CFSE-low proliferating T cells sorted from roughly 6-day pre-transplant mixed lymphocyte reaction (GvH or HvG direction). The clonotype comes from a human patient who received an intestinal transplant. This chain links TRBV4-1 with TRBJ2-7; tentatively, D is TRBD1 or TRBD2 (5 bases each). In DNA, the CDR3 is TGCGCCAGCAGCCTTTTGAGGGGTAACTACGAGCAGTACTTC. It codes for CASSLLRGNYEQYF.